This T cell receptor beta chain comes out of a study of PD-1 blockade in classical Hodgkin lymphoma. The protocol was immunoSEQ multiplex PCR, while the TCRdb copy is restricted to in-frame clones and leaves out a portion. The sample carries about 86,000 clones, roughly 87% recorded once. Germline-derived CDR1 and CDR2 are MNHEY and SVGAGI. The CDR3 length is 16 residues. Between the trimmed V and J ends, which lost 2 bases and 3 bases, there was a span of 16 bases. Exposure to brentuximab vedotin varied, and each patient had relapsed following autologous stem cell transplantation. Study outcomes and limitations: Baseline diversity in complete responders resembled that of newly diagnosed patients. The CD4+ diversity rise by C4D1 was clearest in complete responders. Some patients started nivolumab under 1 year after ASCT, and they were excluded. Relative to healthy donors, newly diagnosed patients reportedly had lower baseline TCR diversity, which was reported as lower still in relapsed/refractory patients.

A note on this clone: Its antigen is unknown.

The V gene is TRBV6-5, the J gene TRBJ1-1, with D tentatively TRBD1 (6 bases). The sample in question was peripheral blood mononuclear cells (PBMCs), obtained before the second cycle of nivolumab. This TCR was recovered from a human donor with classical Hodgkin lymphoma. CDR3 region: CASSYRQDFPDTEAFF. CDR3 nucleotides: TGTGCCAGCAGTTACCGACAGGACTTCCCAGACACTGAAGCTTTCTTT.